This T cell receptor (beta chain) emerged from a study of monozygotic twins with inflammatory bowel disease. Study-wide points: Diversity of TCRbeta measured by inverse Simpson was lower in IBD patients than in healthy co-twins.

In germline, CDR1 is ENHRY, CDR2 SYGVKD. This CDR3 contains 13 residues. On this clonotype itself: The antigen remains undetermined.

Researchers ran eight separate cDNA reactions for each sample. The cDNA of both the TCRalpha and TCRbeta chains was subjected to two nested PCRs of 16 and 9 cycles. TCRdb reprocessed the 5' RACE reads and stores each CDR3 protein as one record, lacking DNA. This sample's table has approximately 380,000 distinct CDR3 sequences. This clonotype was sampled from a human donor with ulcerative colitis or Crohn's disease, or a healthy co-twin of an affected twin (not recorded which). The sample comprised blood. The chain has TRBV10-3 and TRBJ2-5. The CDR3: CAISPTDGETQYF.